This entry is about one T cell receptor beta chain. These data originate in a study of blood T cell repertoires in COVID-19. The wider study: Both acute and convalescent COVID-19 samples were obtained from the United States, Italy and Spain.

As processed by the authors: From reference gene primer amplification, estimates of nucleated cell counts were derived. Assay: immunoSEQ multiplex PCR; the TCRdb copy retains only in-frame clones and omits some. The V and J calls and clone size are taken from that table; D and trimming were inferred from the DNA. The sample contains about 340,000 clones, about four fifths of which appear only once. Looked up from germline, CDR1 is SGDLS and CDR2 is YYNGEE. This CDR3 is 14 amino acids long. Trimming removed 4 bases from V and 5 bases from J; junction bases left unmatched: 3. The clonotype originates from a young man with active or convalescent COVID-19. Material: peripheral blood. The gene calls are TRBV9 and TRBJ2-5, with TRBD2 matching over 12 bases. CDR3 sequence (DNA): TGTGCCAGCAGCCCTAGCGGGAGGGTTGAGACCCAGTACTTC. Its translation: CASSPSGRVETQYF.